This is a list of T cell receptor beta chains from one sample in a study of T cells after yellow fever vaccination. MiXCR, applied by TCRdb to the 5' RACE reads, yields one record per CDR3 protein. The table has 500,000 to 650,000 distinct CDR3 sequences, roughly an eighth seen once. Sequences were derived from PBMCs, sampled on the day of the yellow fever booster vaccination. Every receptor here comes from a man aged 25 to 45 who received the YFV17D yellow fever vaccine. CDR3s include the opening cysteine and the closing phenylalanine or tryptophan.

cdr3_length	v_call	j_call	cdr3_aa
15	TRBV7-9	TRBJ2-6	CASSPGRAGANVLTF
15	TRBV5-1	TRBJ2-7	CASSLGGAGAYEQYF
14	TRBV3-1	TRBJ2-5	CASSQVGDEETQYF
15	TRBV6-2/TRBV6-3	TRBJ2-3	CASRDGQGITDTQYF
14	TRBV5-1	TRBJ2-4	CASSSTQSGDIQYF
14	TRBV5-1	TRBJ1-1	CASSLGAANTEAFF
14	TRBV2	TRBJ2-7	CASSSLAGEEEQYF
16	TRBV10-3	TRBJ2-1	CASKSGGLAGNNEQFF
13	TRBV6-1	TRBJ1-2	CASRQGGTGGYTF
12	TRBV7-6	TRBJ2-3	CASSYNADTQYF
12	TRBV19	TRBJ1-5	CASSIMGQPQHF
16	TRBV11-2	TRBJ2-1	CASSLAGTGNYNEQFF
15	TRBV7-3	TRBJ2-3	CASSSPRENTDTQYF
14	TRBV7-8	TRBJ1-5	CASSFVGAGGPQHF
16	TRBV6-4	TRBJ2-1	CASCSKLEGPYNEQFF
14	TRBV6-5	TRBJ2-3	CASRNSYYPDTQYF
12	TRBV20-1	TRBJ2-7	CSARTPTGEQYF
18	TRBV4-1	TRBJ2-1	CASSQRLQGQGAGNEQFF
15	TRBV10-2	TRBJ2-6	CASLRQSSGANVLTF
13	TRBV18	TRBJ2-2	CASSPALSGELFF
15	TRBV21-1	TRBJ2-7	CASSKARQGSHEQYF
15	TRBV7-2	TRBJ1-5	CASSSRRTGNQPQHF
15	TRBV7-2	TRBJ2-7	CASSRQPGTIYEQYF
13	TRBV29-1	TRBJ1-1	CSVGHQKNTEAFF
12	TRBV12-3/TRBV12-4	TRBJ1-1	CASGTVNTEAFF
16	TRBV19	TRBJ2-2	CASTKHRPPNTGELFF
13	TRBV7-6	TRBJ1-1	CASSLSWAGEAFF
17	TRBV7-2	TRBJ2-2	CASSASLGAGAGGELFF
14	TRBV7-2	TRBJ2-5	CASSRGALEETQYF
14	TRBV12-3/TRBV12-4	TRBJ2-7	CASSFRGLSYEQYF
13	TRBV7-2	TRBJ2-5	CASSLEPGETQYF
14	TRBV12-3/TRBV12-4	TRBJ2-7	CASSLDTSSREQYF
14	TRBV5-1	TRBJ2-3	CASSLRLLTDTQYF
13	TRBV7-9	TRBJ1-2	CASSLDPVLSYTF
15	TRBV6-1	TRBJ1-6	CASSETGTGSSPLHF